This TCR beta chain is drawn from a study of blood T cell repertoires in COVID-19. The data were produced by immunoSEQ multiplex PCR, yet TCRdb's version contains in-frame clones alone and is incomplete. The table includes approximately 110,000 clones, 75% to 90% detected once. J gave up 1 base and V 0 bases, and 4 bases lay outside the gene matches. Germline V CDR1 and CDR2: SGHTS, YDEGEE. The CDR3 covers 15 residues. Material for sequencing was peripheral blood. The clonotype comes from a woman aged 70-85 years with acute or convalescent COVID-19. This chain joins TRBV5-8 and TRBJ2-7; 7 positions match TRBD1. CDR3 nucleotide sequence: TGTGCCAGCAGCTTGGGACAGGGTACTTCCTACGAGCAGTACTTC. This translates into CASSLGQGTSYEQYF.